This TCR beta chain was captured in a study of Graves' ophthalmopathy and Graves' hyperthyroidism. Additional autoimmune diseases, uncontrolled infections, pregnancy or lactation disqualified patients. Transcripts of RNA were the source for amplifying TCR beta CDR3 regions. HTBI-primed RT-PCR formed the first round, and a multiplex PCR formed the second. TCRdb reprocessed the multiplex PCR reads via MiXCR and lists one record per CDR3 protein. The data contain over a million distinct CDR3 sequences, 35% to 40% of them singletons. The CDR3 totals 14 residues. V lost 3 bases and J 3 bases, leaving 8 bases between the germline ends. The germline CDR1 and CDR2 sequences are WSHSY and SAAADI.

The origin of this receptor is an adult man with Graves' hyperthyroidism. Specimen: peripheral blood or thyroid tissue (not recorded which). V is TRBV10-2 and J is TRBJ2-2, with unresolved D. CDR3 amino acids: CASSEHSYTGELFF. The CDR3 DNA sequence: TGCGCCAGCAGTGAACATTCTTACACCGGGGAGCTGTTTTTT.